The clone carrying this T cell receptor beta chain was picked up one time. This entry belongs to a study of control samples from healthy donors and cancer patients. Germline lookup yields CDR1 SQVTM and CDR2 ANQGSEA. This CDR3 has 12 amino acids. The V end lost 3 bases, the J end lost 2 bases, and 7 bases lay between the germline ends. Method: immunoSEQ multiplex PCR; TCRdb's copy keeps in-frame clones and lacks some. The data contain 55,000 to 85,000 clones, around nine tenths of them singletons. The chain employs TRBV29-1 and TRBJ1-1; D may be TRBD1 (5 bases). Sequencing input: PBMCs. The TCR was taken from a man aged 55 to 70 with lung cancer. CDR3 residues: CSVETDNTEAFF. The CDR3 bases are TGCAGCGTTGAGACAGACAACACTGAAGCTTTCTTT.